The clone carrying this T cell receptor (beta chain) showed up just once. Its antigen is as yet unknown. These data come from a study of cytomegalovirus exposure and HLA in healthy donors. Whole-study context: As released early, the data held 85 million to 95 million unique TCRs from HLA-typed donors. Findings of the study overall: Prediction of most subjects' HLA-A and HLA-B alleles by TCR beta sequences was reportedly accurate. As was reported, the classifier diagnosed cytomegalovirus status with high specificity and sensitivity.

V gave up 1 base and J gave up 7 bases, with 17 bases separating them. This CDR3 has 15 residues. Germline V CDR1 and CDR2: SEHNR, FQNEAQ (reference sequence). Use of 60 Vbeta and 13 Jbeta primers characterized the PCR. Measured with immunoSEQ multiplex PCR; TCRdb has only the in-frame clones, and not every one. The sample holds around 33,000 clones, 90% seen once. The sequenced sample was PBMCs. The receptor was derived from a woman in her late teens or twenties in good health and CMV-seronegative. V usage is TRBV7-9 and J usage is TRBJ2-7; tentative D call: TRBD1 (7 bases). The CDR3 region is CASSLGDRDRGEQYF. CDR3 nucleotides: TGTGCCAGCAGCTTAGGCGACAGGGATCGGGGGGAGCAGTACTTC.